These 2 T cell receptor beta chains came from one sample sequenced in a study of shared clonotypes between healthy human individuals. TCRdb's copy holds only in-frame clones and misses some; the assay was immunoSEQ multiplex PCR. The data show about 2.3 million clones, more than 80% seen once. The sample consisted of naive CD4+ T cells from PBMCs. Subset indicated: CD45RA+ positively selected. These receptors were taken from a man between 18 and 35 years old in good health. Some clones in this sample may be carry-over from other donors' samples.

V usage is TRBV7-9 and J usage is TRBJ1-1; TRBD1 might be the D (5 bases). The CDR3 has 18 residues. CDR1 and CDR2 from the germline V gene are SEHNR and FQNEAQ (reference sequence). V dropped 6 bases and J dropped 3 bases, with 26 bases sitting between them. CDR3 DNA sequence: TGTGCCAGCAGTCAAACGTTAAGTCGGGGCTTTGGGGACACTGAAGCTTTCTTT. Translating gives CASSQTLSRGFGDTEAFF.

The chain is built from TRBV5-1 and TRBJ1-2; D gene ambiguous. The CDR3 runs 13 residues. V was trimmed by 7 bases and J by 3 bases, leaving 13 bases between them. Germline assignment: CDR1 SGHRS and CDR2 YFSETQ. CDR3 sequence: CASAPDGYYGYTF. The CDR3 bases are TGCGCCAGCGCTCCCGACGGATACTATGGCTACACCTTC.